The clone carrying this T cell receptor (beta chain) was recorded at least ten times. These data originate in a study of T cells in Graves' hyperthyroidism and ophthalmopathy. Uncontrolled infection, other autoimmune disease, pregnancy or lactation barred patients from enrollment. An approximately 10 ml volume of fresh peripheral blood provided the PBMCs. Amplification of TCR beta CDR3 regions was performed using RNA transcripts as template. TCR CDR3 regions were first amplified by RT-PCR with HTBI primers. TCRdb re-analysed the multiplex PCR reads in MiXCR, keeping a single row per CDR3 protein. The sample has approximately 420,000 distinct CDR3 sequences, around 13% seen once; the top ten hold roughly 4.8%. The sample was blood. The clonotype comes from a woman aged 18-29 years with Graves' hyperthyroidism.

The CDR3 loop reads CSARDTWRETQYF. CDR3 coding DNA: TGCAGTGCTAGAGATACATGGCGAGAGACCCAGTACTTC. This chain uses TRBV20-1 with TRBJ2-5; D ambiguous. The CDR3 covers 13 residues. The germline V gene has CDR1 DFQATT and CDR2 SNEGSKA (reference sequence). V shed 0 bases and J shed 4 bases, with 9 bases lying between them.